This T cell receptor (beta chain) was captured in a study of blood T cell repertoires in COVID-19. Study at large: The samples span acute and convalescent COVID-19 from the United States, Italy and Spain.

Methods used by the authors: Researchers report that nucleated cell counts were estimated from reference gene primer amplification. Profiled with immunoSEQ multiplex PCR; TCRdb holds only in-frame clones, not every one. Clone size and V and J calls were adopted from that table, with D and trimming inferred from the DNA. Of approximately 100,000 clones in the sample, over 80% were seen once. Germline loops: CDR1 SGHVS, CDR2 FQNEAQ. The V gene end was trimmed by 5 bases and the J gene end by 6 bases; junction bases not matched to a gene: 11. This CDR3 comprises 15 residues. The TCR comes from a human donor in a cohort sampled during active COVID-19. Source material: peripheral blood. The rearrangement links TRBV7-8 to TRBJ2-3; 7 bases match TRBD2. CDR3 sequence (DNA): TGTGCCAGCAGCCTTCTAGCGGACCTCAAGGATACGCAGTATTTT. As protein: CASSLLADLKDTQYF.